This T cell receptor (beta chain) was identified in a study of blood T cells in healthy people across ages. In its sample, this clonotype was seen a few times. The antigen remains undetermined. The V segment lost 4 bases and the J segment 0 bases; nucleotides outside the gene matches: 6. Germline values: CDR1 SEHNR, CDR2 FQNEAQ (reference sequence). The CDR3 spans 16 residues. The study's findings and limits: The fall in TCR beta diversity per million T cells was roughly linear with age.

A J-beta primer mix and a sample-barcoded 5' primer were used in a second PCR of about 6 to 12 cycles. TCRdb used MiXCR to reprocess the 5' RACE reads, holding one entry per CDR3 protein. The repertoire holds about 800,000 distinct CDR3 sequences, with roughly 25% as singletons. These data also featured in a second study, about T cells of mothers and their children. Per that paper: Mothers and children who were related shared slightly more overlap than unrelated pairs, but not significantly more.

The chain recombines TRBV7-9 with TRBJ2-4; 7 bases map to TRBD1. The sample was blood. The sequence was collected from a boy aged 5-17 years in good health. CDR3 region: CASSYGDRGAKNIQYF. CDR3 bases: TGTGCCAGCAGCTACGGGGACAGAGGAGCCAAAAACATTCAGTACTTC.